The sequence of this T cell receptor (beta chain) was determined in a study of T cells in Graves' hyperthyroidism and ophthalmopathy. This clonotype was found many times. Germline values: CDR1 MNHEY, CDR2 SVGAGI. V lost 2 bases to trimming and J lost 0 bases; unmatched junction nucleotides: 2. The CDR3 length is 15 residues. From RNA transcripts, TCR beta CDR3 regions were amplified. RT-PCR in the first round (using the HTBI primer set) targeted the TCR CDR3. TCRdb used MiXCR to reprocess the multiplex PCR reads, holding one entry per CDR3 protein. In the table there are about 590,000 distinct CDR3 sequences, about a sixth of which are singletons.

The V and J genes are TRBV6-5 and TRBJ2-3; 7 bases map to TRBD2. The material sequenced was blood. This sequence originates from a woman in her twenties or thirties with Graves' hyperthyroidism. This CDR3 is CASSYLSGSTDTQYF. The CDR3 nucleotides are TGTGCCAGCAGTTACCTTAGCGGGAGCACAGATACGCAGTATTTT.